This T cell receptor (beta chain) is from a study of T cells in localized non-small cell lung cancer. V gave up 0 bases and J gave up 8 bases, with 11 bases separating them. Germline V gene data show CDR1 as SGHNT and CDR2 as YYREEE (reference sequence). The CDR3 covers 13 residues. Produced via immunoSEQ multiplex PCR; TCRdb's table is partial and in-frame only. The sample includes 20,000 or so clones, around 90% seen only once; the top ten take around 7%. The sample in question was peripheral blood, obtained before any cancer treatment. The TCR was taken from a male donor at least 60 years old with stage I squamous cell lung carcinoma. The chain has TRBV5-4 and TRBJ1-1, with D tentatively TRBD1 (5 bases). CDR3: CASSLVGAGEAFF. Here the CDR3 DNA reads TGTGCCAGCAGCTTGGTAGGGGCTGGAGAAGCTTTCTTT.